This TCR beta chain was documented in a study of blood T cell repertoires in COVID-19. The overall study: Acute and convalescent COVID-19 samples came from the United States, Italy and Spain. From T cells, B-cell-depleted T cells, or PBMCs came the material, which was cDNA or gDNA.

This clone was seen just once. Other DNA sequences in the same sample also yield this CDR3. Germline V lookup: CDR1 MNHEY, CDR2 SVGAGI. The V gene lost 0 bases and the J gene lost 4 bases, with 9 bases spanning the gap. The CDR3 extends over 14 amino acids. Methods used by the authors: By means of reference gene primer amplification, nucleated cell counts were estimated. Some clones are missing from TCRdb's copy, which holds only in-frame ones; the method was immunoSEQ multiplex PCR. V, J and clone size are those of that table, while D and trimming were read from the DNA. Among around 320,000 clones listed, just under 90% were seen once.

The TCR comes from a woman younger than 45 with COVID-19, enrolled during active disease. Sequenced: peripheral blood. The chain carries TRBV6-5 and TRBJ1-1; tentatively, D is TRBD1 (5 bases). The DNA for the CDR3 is TGTGCCAGCAGTTACTCGGGGGGAGGCACTGAAGCTTTCTTT. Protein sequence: CASSYSGGGTEAFF.